The rows below give T cell receptor beta chains drawn from one sample of a study of shared clonotypes between healthy human individuals. Libraries were prepared by immunoSEQ multiplex PCR; TCRdb keeps only in-frame clonotypes and omits some of them. The data contain approximately 2.1 million clones, roughly 93% of them seen just once; the ten biggest clones take up 0.39%. Sequencing used naive CD4+ T cells from PBMCs. All receptors derive from a man aged 18-30 years in good health. Some clones in this sample may be carry-over from other donors' samples. CDR3s include the opening cysteine and the closing phenylalanine or tryptophan. Fields, in order: D gene, clone size, J gene, V gene, CDR3 protein, CDR3 DNA. D genes are given only for firm matches. Clone sizes are given selectively: once, few, many, or a class where the clone is expanded.

TRBD1 | . | TRBJ2-7 | TRBV11-2 | CASSLEAGGTYEQYF | TGTGCCAGCAGCTTAGAAGCAGGGGGCACCTACGAGCAGTACTTC
TRBD2 | . | TRBJ2-2 | TRBV9 | CASSTRRGLDTGELFF | TGTGCCAGCAGCACCCGAAGAGGACTAGACACCGGGGAGCTGTTTTTT
. | . | TRBJ2-1 | TRBV6-6 | CASTQTGSMSYNEQFF | TGTGCCAGCACCCAGACAGGATCGATGTCCTACAATGAGCAGTTCTTC
. | . | TRBJ2-1 | TRBV14 | CASSPHLAAEQFF | TGTGCCAGCAGCCCCCACCTGGCCGCCGAGCAGTTCTTC
. | . | TRBJ1-2 | TRBV20-1 | CSARDLQTYTF | TGCAGTGCTAGAGATTTGCAGACCTACACCTTC
. | . | TRBJ2-3 | TRBV29-1 | CSVDGQGPPSTDTQYF | TGCAGCGTTGATGGGCAGGGGCCTCCCTCCACAGATACGCAGTATTTT
. | . | TRBJ2-7 | TRBV6-5 | CASSFPGSYEQYF | TGTGCCAGCAGTTTCCCGGGCTCCTACGAGCAGTACTTC
. | . | TRBJ2-1 | TRBV25-1 | CASSEYPGGGVTSNEQFF | TGTGCCAGCAGTGAATATCCTGGTGGGGGAGTAACATCCAATGAGCAGTTCTTC
. | . | TRBJ1-2 | TRBV6-6 | CASSRGQSRDGYTF | TGTGCCAGCAGTCGCGGACAGTCACGTGATGGCTACACCTTC
. | many | TRBJ1-1 | TRBV18 | CASSPPLTGPMNTEAFF | TGTGCCAGCTCACCACCCCTAACAGGTCCTATGAACACTGAAGCTTTCTTT
. | . | TRBJ1-2 | TRBV6-4 | CASSVGASSMYGYTF | TGTGCCAGCAGTGTGGGGGCCTCGAGCATGTATGGCTACACCTTC
. | . | TRBJ1-5 | TRBV4-1 | CASSQVGRRRDQPQHF | TGCGCCAGCAGCCAAGTGGGACGGCGGAGGGATCAGCCCCAGCATTTT
. | . | TRBJ2-3 | TRBV6-5 | CASNHRVLTDTQYF | TGTGCCAGCAATCACAGGGTCCTCACAGATACGCAGTATTTT
TRBD2 | . | TRBJ2-7 | TRBV7-2 | CASSRVGASAGGPMSEQYF | TGTGCCAGCAGCCGAGTTGGGGCCTCAGCGGGAGGGCCAATGAGTGAGCAGTACTTC
TRBD2 | . | TRBJ2-7 | TRBV2 | CASSLLKAGGVEQYF | TGTGCCAGCAGTCTCTTAAAAGCGGGAGGAGTCGAGCAGTACTTC
. | . | TRBJ2-5 | TRBV28 | CASNLVGGGETQYF | TGTGCCAGCAACCTCGTTGGGGGCGGGGAGACCCAGTACTTC
TRBD2 | once | TRBJ2-2 | TRBV7-2 | CASSLGTSGTGELFF | TGTGCCAGCAGCTTAGGAACTAGCGGGACCGGGGAGCTGTTTTTT
. | . | TRBJ1-5 | TRBV15 | CATSNNPGRGSNQPQHF | TGTGCCACCAGCAACAATCCGGGGAGGGGAAGCAATCAGCCCCAGCATTTT
. | . | TRBJ1-3 | TRBV9 | CASRGGEVNTIYF | TGTGCCAGCCGAGGAGGGGAGGTGAACACCATATATTTT
TRBD1 | . | TRBJ2-7 | TRBV10-1 | CASGRSSGQGQYF | TGCGCCAGCGGACGGTCCTCGGGACAGGGCCAGTACTTC
TRBD1 | . | TRBJ2-3 | TRBV28 | CASSLYTGVSGDTQYF | TGTGCCAGCAGTTTATATACAGGGGTTTCCGGAGATACGCAGTATTTT
. | . | TRBJ2-3 | TRBV20-1 | CSAPLADTQYF | TGCAGTGCTCCCTTAGCAGATACGCAGTATTTT
TRBD1 | . | TRBJ1-1 | TRBV5-4 | CASSPRDREGTEAFF | TGTGCCAGCAGCCCGAGGGACAGGGAGGGAACTGAAGCTTTCTTT
. | . | TRBJ1-1 | TRBV5-1 | CASSSRGLVNTEAFF | TGCGCCAGCAGCTCCAGGGGATTAGTGAACACTGAAGCTTTCTTT
TRBD2 | . | TRBJ2-5 | TRBV7-2 | CASSLLAGAGYETQYF | TGTGCCAGCAGCTTACTAGCGGGAGCGGGGTATGAGACCCAGTACTTC
. | . | TRBJ2-2 | TRBV28 | CASSTYSWGPGELFF | TGTGCCAGCAGTACATACAGTTGGGGTCCCGGGGAGCTGTTTTTT
TRBD2 | . | TRBJ2-1 | TRBV5-4 | CASSLEREAHPPFF | TGTGCCAGCAGCTTAGAGCGGGAGGCCCACCCCCCGTTCTTC
. | . | TRBJ1-1 | TRBV6-6 | CASKGWGATEAFF | TGTGCCAGTAAAGGGTGGGGGGCCACTGAAGCTTTCTTT
TRBD1 | . | TRBJ2-7 | TRBV2 | CASSEDRATYEQYF | TGTGCCAGCAGCGAGGACAGGGCAACCTACGAGCAGTACTTC
. | . | TRBJ1-5 | TRBV7-2 | CASSPPFQPQHF | TGTGCCAGCAGCCCCCCCTTTCAGCCCCAGCATTTT
TRBD1 | . | TRBJ2-3 | TRBV4-3 | CASSQGQGITDTQYF | TGCGCCAGCAGCCAGGGACAGGGGATCACAGATACGCAGTATTTT
. | . | TRBJ1-1 | TRBV7-9 | CASSLGGGYRANGNTEAFF | TGTGCCAGCAGCTTAGGGGGGGGATACAGGGCAAACGGGAACACTGAAGCTTTCTTT
. | . | TRBJ2-7 | TRBV5-4 | CASGLHGEQYF | TGTGCCAGCGGCCTACATGGAGAGCAGTACTTC
TRBD2 | . | TRBJ2-7 | TRBV9 | CASSVGTSGSYEQYF | TGTGCCAGCAGCGTCGGGACTAGCGGCTCCTACGAGCAGTACTTC
. | . | TRBJ2-7 | TRBV29-1 | CSVDLVGGYEQYF | TGCAGCGTTGATCTAGTAGGGGGGTACGAGCAGTACTTC
TRBD2 | . | TRBJ2-1 | TRBV9 | CASSGSTSALLNEQFF | TGTGCCAGCAGCGGATCGACTAGCGCCCTTCTAAATGAGCAGTTCTTC
. | . | TRBJ2-3 | TRBV5-1 | CASSATSTDTQYF | TGCGCCAGCAGCGCAACCAGCACAGATACGCAGTATTTT
TRBD1 | . | TRBJ1-1 | TRBV27 | CASSETGGTEAFF | TGTGCCAGCAGTGAGACAGGGGGCACTGAAGCTTTCTTT
. | . | TRBJ1-2 | TRBV5-4 | CASSFHGASYYGYTF | TGTGCCAGCAGCTTCCACGGGGCGTCGTACTATGGCTACACCTTC
. | once | TRBJ2-3 | TRBV2 | CASGTLSTDTQYF | TGTGCCAGCGGGACCCTAAGCACAGATACGCAGTATTTT
. | . | TRBJ2-7 | TRBV19 | CASSPQAYSYEQYF | TGTGCCAGTAGCCCTCAGGCGTACTCCTACGAGCAGTACTTC
TRBD2 | once | TRBJ2-7 | TRBV18 | CASSPKPGLGSYEQYF | TGTGCCAGCTCGCCTAAGCCGGGACTAGGATCTTACGAGCAGTACTTC
. | few | TRBJ1-1 | TRBV30 | CAWSTSLKNEAFF | TGTGCCTGGAGTACCTCCCTCAAGAATGAAGCTTTCTTT
TRBD1 | . | TRBJ2-1 | TRBV5-4 | CASRALYRGGGDEQFF | TGTGCCAGCAGGGCGCTTTACAGGGGCGGCGGCGATGAGCAGTTCTTC
TRBD1 | . | TRBJ2-5 | TRBV5-1 | CASSSGTGSPPQETQYF | TGCGCCAGCAGCTCCGGGACAGGGTCACCCCCCCAAGAGACCCAGTACTTC
TRBD1 | . | TRBJ2-1 | TRBV29-1 | CSGNRGRSSYNEQFF | TGCAGCGGGAACAGGGGGAGAAGCTCCTACAATGAGCAGTTCTTC
. | . | TRBJ1-2 | TRBV6-5 | CASSYSGAGYYGYTF | TGTGCCAGCAGTTACTCGGGGGCGGGATACTATGGCTACACCTTC
. | . | TRBJ1-4 | TRBV25-1 | CASSQGPATNEKLFF | TGTGCCAGCAGTCAGGGGCCTGCAACTAATGAAAAACTGTTTTTT
. | . | TRBJ1-3 | TRBV30 | CAWSLWGGDYSGNTIYF | TGTGCCTGGAGTTTGTGGGGTGGAGACTACTCTGGAAACACCATATATTTT